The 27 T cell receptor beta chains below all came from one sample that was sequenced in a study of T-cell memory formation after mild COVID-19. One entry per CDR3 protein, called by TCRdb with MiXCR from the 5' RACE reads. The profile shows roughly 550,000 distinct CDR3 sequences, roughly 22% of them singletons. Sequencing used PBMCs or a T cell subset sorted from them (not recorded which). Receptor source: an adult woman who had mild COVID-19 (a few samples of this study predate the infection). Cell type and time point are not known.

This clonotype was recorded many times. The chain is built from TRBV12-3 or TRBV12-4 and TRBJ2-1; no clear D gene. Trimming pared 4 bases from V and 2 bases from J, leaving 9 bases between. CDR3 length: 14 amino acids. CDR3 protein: CASSSNNPYNEQFF. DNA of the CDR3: TGTGCCAGCAGTTCCAACAACCCCTACAATGAGCAGTTCTTC.

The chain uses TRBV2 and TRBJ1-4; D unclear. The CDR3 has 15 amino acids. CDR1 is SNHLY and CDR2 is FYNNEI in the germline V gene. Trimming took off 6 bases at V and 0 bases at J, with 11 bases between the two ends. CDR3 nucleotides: TGTGCCAGCAGCTCCGGACGGGCAACTAATGAAAAACTGTTTTTT. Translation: CASSSGRATNEKLFF.

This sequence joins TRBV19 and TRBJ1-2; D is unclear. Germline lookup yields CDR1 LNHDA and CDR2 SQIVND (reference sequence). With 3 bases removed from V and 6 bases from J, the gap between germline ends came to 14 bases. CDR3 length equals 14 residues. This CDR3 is CASSIPYSLNGYTF. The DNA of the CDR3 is TGTGCCAGTAGTATCCCTTACAGCTTAAATGGCTACACCTTC.

The chain's CDR3 is CSVGGRNYEQYF. CDR3 coding DNA: TGCAGCGTTGGTGGCAGAAACTACGAGCAGTACTTC. The rearrangement joins TRBV29-1 to TRBJ2-7; D uncertain. CDR1 SQVTM and CDR2 ANQGSEA come from the germline V gene. The V and J ends lost 4 bases and 3 bases respectively, with 10 bases between them. The CDR3 spans 12 residues.

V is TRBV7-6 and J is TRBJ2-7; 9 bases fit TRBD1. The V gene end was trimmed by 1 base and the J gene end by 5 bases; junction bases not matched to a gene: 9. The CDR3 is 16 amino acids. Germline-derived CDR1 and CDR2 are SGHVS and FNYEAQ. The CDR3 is CASSLETGGYAHEQYF. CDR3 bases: TGTGCCAGCAGCTTAGAGACAGGGGGGTATGCCCACGAGCAGTACTTC.

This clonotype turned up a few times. The CDR3 nucleotides read TGTGCCAGCACTCCTTTTGGGGGGGGCACTGAAGCTTTCTTT. The encoded protein is CASTPFGGGTEAFF. The chain joins TRBV12-3 or TRBV12-4 to TRBJ1-1, with D tentatively TRBD1 (5 bases). The V end was cut by 7 bases, the J end by 4 bases, with 16 bases between. The CDR3 sequence is 14 residues long.

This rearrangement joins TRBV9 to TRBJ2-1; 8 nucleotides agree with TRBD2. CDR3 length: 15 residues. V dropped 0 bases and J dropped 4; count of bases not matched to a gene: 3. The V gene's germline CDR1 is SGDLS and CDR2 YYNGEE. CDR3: CASSVVGGGYNEQFF. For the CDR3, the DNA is TGTGCCAGCAGCGTAGTAGGCGGGGGGTACAATGAGCAGTTCTTC.

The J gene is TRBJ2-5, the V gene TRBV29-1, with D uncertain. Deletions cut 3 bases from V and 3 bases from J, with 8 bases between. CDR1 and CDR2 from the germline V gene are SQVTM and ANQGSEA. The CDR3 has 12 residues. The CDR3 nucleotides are TGCAGCGTTGAGGTCTGGAAAGAGACCCAGTACTTC. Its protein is CSVEVWKETQYF.

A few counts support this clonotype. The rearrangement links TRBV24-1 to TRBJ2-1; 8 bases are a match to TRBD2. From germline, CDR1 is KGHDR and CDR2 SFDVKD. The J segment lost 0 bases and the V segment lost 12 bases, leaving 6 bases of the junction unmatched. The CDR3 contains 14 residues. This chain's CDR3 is CAAGGGFSYNEQFF. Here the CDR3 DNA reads TGTGCCGCAGGCGGGGGGTTCTCCTACAATGAGCAGTTCTTC.

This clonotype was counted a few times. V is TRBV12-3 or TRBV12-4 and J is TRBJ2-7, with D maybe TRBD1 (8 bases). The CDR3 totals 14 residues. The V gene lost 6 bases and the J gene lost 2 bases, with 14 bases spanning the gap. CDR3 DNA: TGTGCCAGCAGCCGAACAGGGGGGGCCTACGAGCAGTACTTC. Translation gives CASSRTGGAYEQYF.

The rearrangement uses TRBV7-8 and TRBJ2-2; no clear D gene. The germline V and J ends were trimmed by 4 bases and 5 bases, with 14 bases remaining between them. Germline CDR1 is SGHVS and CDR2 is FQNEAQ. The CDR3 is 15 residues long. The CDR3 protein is CASSSRTEETGELFF. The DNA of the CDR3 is TGTGCCAGCAGCTCCCGGACCGAGGAAACCGGGGAGCTGTTTTTT.

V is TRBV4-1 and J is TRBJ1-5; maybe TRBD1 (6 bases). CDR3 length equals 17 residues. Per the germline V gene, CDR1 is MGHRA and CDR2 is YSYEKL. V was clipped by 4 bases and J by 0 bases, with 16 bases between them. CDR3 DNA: TGCGCCAGCAGCCGGGGGACACCATATTATAGCAATCAGCCCCAGCATTTT. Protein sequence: CASSRGTPYYSNQPQHF.

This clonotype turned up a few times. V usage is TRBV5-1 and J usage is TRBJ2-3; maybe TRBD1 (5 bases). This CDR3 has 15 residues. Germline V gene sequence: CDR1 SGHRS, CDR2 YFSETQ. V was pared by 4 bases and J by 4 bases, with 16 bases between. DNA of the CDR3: TGCGCCAGCAGCCCGGGCAGGGTGGGCCCAGATACGCAGTATTTT. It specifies CASSPGRVGPDTQYF.

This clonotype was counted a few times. The CDR3 sequence is CATSDRGGGAEAFF. In DNA form, the CDR3 reads TGTGCCACCAGTGACCGCGGTGGTGGAGCTGAAGCTTTCTTT. This chain uses TRBV24-1 with TRBJ1-1; D is uncertain. This CDR3 region has 14 residues. Trimming removed 4 bases at V and 6 bases at J, with 14 bases between. Germline CDR1 reads KGHDR; CDR2 reads SFDVKD.

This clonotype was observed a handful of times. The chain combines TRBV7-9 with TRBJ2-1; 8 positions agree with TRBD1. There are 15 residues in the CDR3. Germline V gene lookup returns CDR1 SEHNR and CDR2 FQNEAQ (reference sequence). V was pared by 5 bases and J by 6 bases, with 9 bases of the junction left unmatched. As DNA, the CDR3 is TGTGCCAGCAGCCCTCTGGGGGACAGGTTCAATGAGCAGTTCTTC. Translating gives CASSPLGDRFNEQFF.

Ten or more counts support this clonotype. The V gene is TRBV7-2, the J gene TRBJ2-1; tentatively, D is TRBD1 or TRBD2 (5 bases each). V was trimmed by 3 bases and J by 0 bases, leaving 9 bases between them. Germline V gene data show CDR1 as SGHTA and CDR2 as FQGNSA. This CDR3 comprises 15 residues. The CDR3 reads CASSFGTGSYNEQFF. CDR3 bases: TGTGCCAGCAGCTTCGGGACCGGCTCCTACAATGAGCAGTTCTTC.

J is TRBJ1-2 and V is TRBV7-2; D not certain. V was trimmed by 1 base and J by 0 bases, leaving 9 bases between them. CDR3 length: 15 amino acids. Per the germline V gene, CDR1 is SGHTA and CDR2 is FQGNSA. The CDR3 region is CASSLGSSSNYGYTF. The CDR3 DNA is TGTGCCAGCAGCTTAGGCAGTTCTTCTAACTATGGCTACACCTTC.

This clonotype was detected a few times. The DNA for the CDR3 is TGCAGCGTTAATCCGGGCCTCGACACAGATACGCAGTATTTT. This encodes CSVNPGLDTDTQYF. V is TRBV29-1 and J is TRBJ2-3; D uncertain. CDR3 size: 14 residues. The ends were cut back, 5 bases at V and 2 bases at J, with 14 bases in the middle. Looked up from germline, CDR1 is SQVTM and CDR2 is ANQGSEA.

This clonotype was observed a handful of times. The CDR3 bases are TGTGCCAGCAGTATTACTAGCCGATTCTCCTACGAGCAGTACTTC. It specifies CASSITSRFSYEQYF. The gene calls are TRBV27 and TRBJ2-7; D is possibly TRBD2 (6 bases). Trimming took off 5 bases at V and 0 bases at J, with 14 bases between the two ends. The CDR3 is 15 residues long. Germline loops: CDR1 MNHEY, CDR2 SMNVEV (reference sequence).

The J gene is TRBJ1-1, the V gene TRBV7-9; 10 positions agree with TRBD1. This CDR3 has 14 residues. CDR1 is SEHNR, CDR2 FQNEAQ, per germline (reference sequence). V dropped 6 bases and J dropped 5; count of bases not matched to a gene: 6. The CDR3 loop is CASRTGGEWTEAFF. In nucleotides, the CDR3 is TGTGCCAGCAGGACAGGGGGCGAGTGGACTGAAGCTTTCTTT.

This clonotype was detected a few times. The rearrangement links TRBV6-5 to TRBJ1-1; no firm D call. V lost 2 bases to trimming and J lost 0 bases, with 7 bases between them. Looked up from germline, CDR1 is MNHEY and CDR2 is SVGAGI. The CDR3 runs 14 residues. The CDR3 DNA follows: TGTGCCAGCAGTTACAGCCTCATGAACACTGAAGCTTTCTTT. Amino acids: CASSYSLMNTEAFF.

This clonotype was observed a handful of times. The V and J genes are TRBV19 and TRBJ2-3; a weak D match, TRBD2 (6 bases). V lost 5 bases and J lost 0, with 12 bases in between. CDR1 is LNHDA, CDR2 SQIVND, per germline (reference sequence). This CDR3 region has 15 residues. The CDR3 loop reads CASSFRLESTDTQYF. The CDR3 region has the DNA TGTGCCAGTAGTTTCCGACTAGAGAGCACAGATACGCAGTATTTT.

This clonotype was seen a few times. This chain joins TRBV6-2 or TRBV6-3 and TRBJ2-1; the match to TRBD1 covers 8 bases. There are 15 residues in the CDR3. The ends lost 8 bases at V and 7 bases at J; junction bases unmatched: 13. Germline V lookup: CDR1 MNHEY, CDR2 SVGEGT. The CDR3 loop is CASAKQDRARNEQFF. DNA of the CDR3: TGTGCCAGCGCCAAACAGGACAGGGCGCGAAATGAGCAGTTCTTC.

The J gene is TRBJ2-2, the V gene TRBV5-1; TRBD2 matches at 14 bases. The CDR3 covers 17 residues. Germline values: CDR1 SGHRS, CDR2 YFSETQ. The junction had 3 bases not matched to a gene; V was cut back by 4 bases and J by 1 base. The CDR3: CASSAGLAGENTGELFF. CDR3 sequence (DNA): TGCGCCAGCAGCGCGGGACTAGCGGGAGAGAACACCGGGGAGCTGTTTTTT.

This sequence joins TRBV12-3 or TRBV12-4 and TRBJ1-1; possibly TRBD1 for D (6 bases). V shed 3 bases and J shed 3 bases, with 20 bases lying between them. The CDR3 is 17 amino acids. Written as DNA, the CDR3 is TGTGCCAGCAGTTTTAATCGGGACACAAAGACTTACACTGAAGCTTTCTTT. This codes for CASSFNRDTKTYTEAFF.

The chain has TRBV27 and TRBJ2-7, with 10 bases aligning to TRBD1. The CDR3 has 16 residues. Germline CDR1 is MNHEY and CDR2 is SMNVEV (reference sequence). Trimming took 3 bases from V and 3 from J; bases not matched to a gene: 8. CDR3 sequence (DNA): TGTGCCAGCAGTTTTCTCCCCGGGACAGGGGACTACGAGCAGTACTTC. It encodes CASSFLPGTGDYEQYF.

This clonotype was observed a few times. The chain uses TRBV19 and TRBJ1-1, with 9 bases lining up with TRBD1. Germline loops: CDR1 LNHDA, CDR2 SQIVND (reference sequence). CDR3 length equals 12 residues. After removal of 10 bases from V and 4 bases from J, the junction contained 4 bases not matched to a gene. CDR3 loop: CAIQQGATEAFF. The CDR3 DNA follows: TGTGCCATACAACAGGGGGCCACTGAAGCTTTCTTT.